This T cell receptor beta chain was documented in a study of cytomegalovirus exposure and HLA in healthy donors (dated by TCRdb to 2016 to 2017). Regarding the study in general: According to an earlier analysis of 587 of the donors, about 179 million T cells yielded 117 million unique TCR beta sequences and 276 Gb of sequence data. An early release covering about 600 HLA-typed donors comprised approximately 290 gigabases of sequencing data and roughly 86 million unique TCR sequences. Among the roughly 430 genotyped donors, around 81% belonged to the genetic ancestry cluster associated with self-reported Caucasian donors. The study aimed to test whether signatures of past pathogen exposure could be identified by cataloging public T cell receptors. The T cell repertoires of some 670 subjects were profiled by immunosequencing and related to cytomegalovirus serostatus. Along with the roughly 700-subject first cohort, a separate validation cohort of over a hundred different subjects was used. To predict cytomegalovirus infection status, the study brought together high-throughput TCR immunosequencing, statistical association of individual TCRs with disease status, and machine learning. In a later analysis, previously published TCR beta repertoires from fewer than 750 donors were re-analyzed and high-resolution HLA genotyping was added so that TCR occurrence patterns could be studied. Rather than using new phenotypic data, the later analysis identified candidate immune exposures from TCR beta sequences and from how often those sequences occurred across donors. An earlier analysis of several hundred of the donors applied high-throughput TCR beta sequencing to assess whether each TCR beta V gene segment acted as functional or pseudogenic. Donor age, sex, ethnicity and CMV serostatus were collected together with the repertoire data. A later genetic analysis used genome-wide SNP genotypes for about three fifths of the 666 donors, treating that subset as a discovery cohort. All discovery cohort repertoires had been generated on a single sequencing platform. Class I and class II HLA loci were covered by the typing at four-digit resolution. The number of typed donors differed by locus: roughly 629-640 for A, B, C, DRB1 and DQB1; approximately 540 for DQA1; approximately 600 for DPA1; and some 450 for DPB1. Four or five DR-DQ haplotypes were handled as single units for association and clustering because linkage in the cohort was strong. Across some 400 genotyped donors of the cohort, an average of approximately 240,000 unique TCR beta nucleotide sequences per donor were sequenced, and approximately 17% of those sequences were non-productive. Overall results and qualifications from the work: An earlier analysis of approximately 530 of the donors showed that most TCR beta V segments appeared in productive rearrangements either about 90% or about 30% of the time, which broadly matched IMGT annotations. While some public TCRs were present in many individuals, most TCR sequences turned up only very rarely across donors. A further reported finding was that TCR beta sequences accurately predicted the HLA-A and HLA-B alleles for most subjects in the first cohort. Compared with equally common non-associated chains, HLA-associated TCR beta chains in a later analysis were more clonally expanded and had lower generation probabilities. A group of highly shared sequence variants was considered likely to be a technical artifact of the sequencing pipeline. When HLA alleles, especially DR and DQ, strongly co-occurred, TCR associations were difficult to assign to individual alleles. Presence/absence analyses assumed roughly uniform sequencing depth across donors, an assumption that may not hold. A few of the identified cytomegalovirus-associated TCR beta chains were confirmed in vitro to be specific for cytomegalovirus antigens. Some IMGT-functional V segments, including TRBV6-2 and TRBV6-3, could not be told apart with the 87-base-pair reads, so those segments were excluded. The classifier was reported to diagnose cytomegalovirus status with high specificity and sensitivity in both the original and validation cohorts. A total of 150 or so TCR beta chains were listed by the study as associated with cytomegalovirus. Because counts were too low, 15 to 20 rarely observed V segments, including chromosome 9 orphons, were left out of the earlier analysis of a few hundred of the donors. A later genetic analysis associated a missense DCLRE1C variant with V-gene and J-gene trimming of TCR beta chains, and an independent cohort replicated the association. In a later analysis, several top co-occurrence clusters were reported to appear linked to parvovirus B19, influenza, CMV and Epstein-Barr virus. This cohort had only TCR beta chains sequenced, and the lack of alpha or paired-chain data limited which features could be detected. Because some donors lacked HLA typing at each locus, the association tests relied only on the typed subset. In a later analysis, TCR association rates were found to vary across HLA loci, with the most associated TCRs seen for DRB1 alleles and the fewest for HLA-C alleles. In a later genetic analysis, fewer N-insertions in productive TCRs were reported among donors in an Asian-associated ancestry cluster than the roughly 700-donor mean. Specific HLA alleles were associated with 15,000 to 20,000 TCR beta sequences at a false discovery rate of 0.05 in a later analysis. Immune exposure information for the cohort was limited to CMV serostatus. According to a later analysis, most CMV-associated TCR beta chains appeared to be HLA-restricted, and the HLA associations seemed to be driven largely by CMV exposure. It was suggested by the authors that the approach could potentially be generalized to other disease states and immunological phenotypes. Correlated functional status among segregating V segments might reflect linkage disequilibrium, but an unknown experimental factor could not be ruled out.

The cohort comprised 550 to 700 healthy bone marrow donors. At the time of sampling, every cohort member was nominally healthy, though immune exposures that went unrecorded were likely present. The donor tested CMV seropositive and was one of the 289 seropositive cohort members. A peripheral blood sample was provided by each donor, and peripheral blood mononuclear cells were used for TCR beta sequencing. Genomic DNA was extracted from the blood cell samples with the Qiagen DNeasy Blood Extraction Kit. Receptor amplification or capture employed the immunoSEQ multiplex PCR assay. A mixture of 60 forward primers for TCR Vbeta segments and 13 reverse primers for TCR Jbeta segments was used in the multiplex PCR. Amplification of the CDR3 region of rearranged TCR beta genes was performed with a multiplex PCR assay on genomic DNA. Amplified TCR beta libraries were sequenced as 87-base-pair reads on the Illumina HiSeq System. Under the source paper's analysis protocol: Across the 500 to 700 repertoires, a later analysis counted 75 million to 90 million unique TCR beta chains, 9.5 million to 13 million of which were shared by at least two donors. Raw reads were error-corrected and collapsed into unique sequences by a nearest-neighbor algorithm in which closely related sequences were merged to remove PCR and sequencing errors. Alignment of CDR3 sequences to IMGT reference sequences was used to assign V, D and J gene segments. For a sequence to be retained, at least a six-nucleotide match to both a V gene segment and a J gene segment was required. A rearrangement was called productive if the CDR3 had no stop codons and remained in frame with V and J, and every other rearrangement was called non-productive. CDR3 was defined by IMGT convention, running from the second conserved V-encoded cysteine to the conserved J-encoded phenylalanine. Sequences without an unambiguous match to a single V gene segment were excluded from the earlier analysis of approximately 600 of the donors. An earlier analysis of 500 to 600 of the donors classified V segments as functional when productive rearrangements were above 56.7% and as segregating when the standard deviation between donors was above 5%. A statistical classification framework was built for diagnosing cytomegalovirus status from the catalog of TCR beta chain sequences. In a later analysis, TCR nucleotide sequences were compared against IMGT/GENE-DB human TR gene sequences so that V and J genes could be assigned. The TCRdist pipeline was used in a later analysis to assign CDR3 sequences and most-parsimonious VDJ recombination scenarios. In a later analysis, each TCR beta chain was defined by its CDR3 amino acid sequence together with its V-gene family, and reads lacking a unique V-gene family were excluded. As a way to deal with suspected cross-contamination and a sequencing artifact, a later analysis dropped approximately 590 nucleotide sequences that were highly shared and had low generation probability. For each public chain, a later analysis derived a clonal expansion index from normalized ranks of inferred template counts within each repertoire. In a later analysis, generation probabilities were computed with a VDJ recombination model fitted to out-of-frame rearrangements, and the resulting probabilities were checked against IGoR. A later analysis scored TCR-TCR, TCR-HLA and TCR-CMV co-occurrence with hypergeometric tests, applying a repertoire-size bias correction to TCR pairs. A later analysis estimated false discovery rates by permuting HLA or CMV assignments 20 times. In a later analysis, co-occurring TCRs were grouped using DBSCAN, with TCRdist sequence similarity added in when clustering inside HLA-allele-positive subsets. Co-occurrence clustering excluded repertoires with fewer than 30,000 or more than 120,000 public chains, plus five with anomalous nucleotide sharing. Entries here come from immuneACCESS through TCRdb and include only in-frame sequences with V and J called. Some clones fail to appear in such tables; in the studies checked, an unresolved V gene covers under half of the shortfall, and the cause of the remainder is unknown. V and J calls and clone size follow that table, whereas D and trimming were derived from the DNA. The sample table holds 160,000 or so clones, of which about 80% were seen once. Of the sample, roughly 10% is held by the ten largest clones.

From the cysteine up to the phenylalanine, the CDR3 has a length of 13 residues. The entry retains the CDR3 DNA only, 39 bases that are in frame from base 1. The germline V gene supplies CDR1 MNHEY and CDR2 SVGAGI. At the junction V is shortened by 8 bases and J by 4 bases, with 11 bases in between. With regard to this clone: Its antigen is currently not known. Base-call qualities are not available, and no considerably larger clone is one nucleotide away.

The sequenced material came from PBMCs. The receptor comes from a man between 18 and 29 years old in good health and CMV-seropositive. The chain is assembled from TRBV6-5 and TRBJ2-2; 5 matching bases give a weak D call of TRBD2. The CDR3 protein is CASSGSGTGELFF. The DNA reads as follows: TGTGCCAGCTCGGGGTCAGGCACCGGGGAGCTGTTTTTT.